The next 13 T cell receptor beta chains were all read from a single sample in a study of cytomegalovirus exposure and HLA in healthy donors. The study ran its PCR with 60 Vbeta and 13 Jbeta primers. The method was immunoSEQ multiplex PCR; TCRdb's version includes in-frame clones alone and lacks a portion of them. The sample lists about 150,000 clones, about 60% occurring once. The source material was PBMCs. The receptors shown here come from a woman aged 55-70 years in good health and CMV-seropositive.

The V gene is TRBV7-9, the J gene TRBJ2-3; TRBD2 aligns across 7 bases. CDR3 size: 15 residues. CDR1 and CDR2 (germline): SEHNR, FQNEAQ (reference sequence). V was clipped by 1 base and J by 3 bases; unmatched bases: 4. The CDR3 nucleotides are TGTGCCAGCAGCTTAGGGGCGGGAGCTACAGATACGCAGTATTTT. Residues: CASSLGAGATDTQYF.

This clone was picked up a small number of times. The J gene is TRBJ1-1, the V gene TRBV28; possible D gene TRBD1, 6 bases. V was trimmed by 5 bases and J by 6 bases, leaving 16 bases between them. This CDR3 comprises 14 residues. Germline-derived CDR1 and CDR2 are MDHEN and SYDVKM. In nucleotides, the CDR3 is TGTGCCAGCAGTATACTGTATGGGGGCGCTGAAGCTTTCTTT. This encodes CASSILYGGAEAFF.

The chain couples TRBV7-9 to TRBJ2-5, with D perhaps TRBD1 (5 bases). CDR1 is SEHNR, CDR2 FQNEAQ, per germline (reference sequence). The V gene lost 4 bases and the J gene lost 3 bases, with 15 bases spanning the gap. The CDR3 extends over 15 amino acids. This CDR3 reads CASSSIPTGEETQYF. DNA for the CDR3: TGTGCCAGCAGCTCAATCCCCACAGGCGAAGAGACCCAGTACTTC.

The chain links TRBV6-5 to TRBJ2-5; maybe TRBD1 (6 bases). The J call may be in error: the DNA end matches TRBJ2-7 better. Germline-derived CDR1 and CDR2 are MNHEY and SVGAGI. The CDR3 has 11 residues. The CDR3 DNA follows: TGTGCCAGCGAGGACAGTTACGAGCAGTACTTC. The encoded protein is CASEDSYEQYF.

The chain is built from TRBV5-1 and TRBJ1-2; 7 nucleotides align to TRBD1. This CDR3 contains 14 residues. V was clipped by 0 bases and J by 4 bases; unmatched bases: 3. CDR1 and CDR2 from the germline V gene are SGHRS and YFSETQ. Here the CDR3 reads CASSLEAGGYGYTF. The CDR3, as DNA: TGCGCCAGCAGCTTGGAGGCAGGGGGCTATGGCTACACCTTC.

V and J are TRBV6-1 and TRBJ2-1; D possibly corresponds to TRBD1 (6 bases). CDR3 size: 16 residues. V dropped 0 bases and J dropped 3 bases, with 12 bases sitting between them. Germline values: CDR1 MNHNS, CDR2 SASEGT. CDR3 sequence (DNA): TGTGCCAGCAGTGAAGCGCACAGGGTACGCTACAATGAGCAGTTCTTC. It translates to CASSEAHRVRYNEQFF.

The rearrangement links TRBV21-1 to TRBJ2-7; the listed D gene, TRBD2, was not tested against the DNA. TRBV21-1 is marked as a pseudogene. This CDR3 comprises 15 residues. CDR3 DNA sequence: TGTGCCAGCACCCTGGGGGAGGGCGTTAACTACGAGCAGTACTTC. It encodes CASTLGEGVNYEQYF.

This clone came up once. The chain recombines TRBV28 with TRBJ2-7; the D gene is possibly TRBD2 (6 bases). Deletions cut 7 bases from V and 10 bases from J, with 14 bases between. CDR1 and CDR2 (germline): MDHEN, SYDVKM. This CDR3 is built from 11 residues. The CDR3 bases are TGTGCCAGCACCCAGGGACTTCATCAGTACTTC. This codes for CASTQGLHQYF.

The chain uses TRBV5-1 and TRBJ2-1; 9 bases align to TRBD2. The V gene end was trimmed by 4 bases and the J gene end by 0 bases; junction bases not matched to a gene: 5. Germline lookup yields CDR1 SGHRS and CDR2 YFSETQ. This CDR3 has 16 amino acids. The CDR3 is CASSMTSGGSYNEQFF. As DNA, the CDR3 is TGCGCCAGCAGCATGACTAGCGGAGGCTCCTACAATGAGCAGTTCTTC.

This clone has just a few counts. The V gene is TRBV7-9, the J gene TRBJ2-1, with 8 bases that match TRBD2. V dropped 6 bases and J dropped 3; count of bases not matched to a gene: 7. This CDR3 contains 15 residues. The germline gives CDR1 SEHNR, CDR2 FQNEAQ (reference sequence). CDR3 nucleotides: TGTGCCAGCAGGTCTAGCGGGTCTCTCTACAATGAGCAGTTCTTC. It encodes CASRSSGSLYNEQFF.

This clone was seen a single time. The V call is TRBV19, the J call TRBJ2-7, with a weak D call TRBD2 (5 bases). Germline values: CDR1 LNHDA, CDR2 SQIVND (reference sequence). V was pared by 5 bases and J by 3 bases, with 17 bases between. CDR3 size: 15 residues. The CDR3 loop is CASSVTDSTLYEQYF. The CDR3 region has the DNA TGTGCCAGTAGTGTGACGGACTCTACGCTCTACGAGCAGTACTTC.

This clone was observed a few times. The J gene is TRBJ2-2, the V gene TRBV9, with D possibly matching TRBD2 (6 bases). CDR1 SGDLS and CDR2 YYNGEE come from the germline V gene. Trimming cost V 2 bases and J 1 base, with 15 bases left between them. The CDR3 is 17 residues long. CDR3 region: CASSVALWGLNTGELFF. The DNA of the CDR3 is TGTGCCAGCAGCGTGGCTCTTTGGGGACTGAACACCGGGGAGCTGTTTTTT.

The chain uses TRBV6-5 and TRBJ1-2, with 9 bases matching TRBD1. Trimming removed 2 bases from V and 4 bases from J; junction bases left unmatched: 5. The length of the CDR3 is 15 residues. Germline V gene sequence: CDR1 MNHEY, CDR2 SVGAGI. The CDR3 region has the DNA TGTGCCAGCAGTTACACCTGGGACAGGGTCTATGGCTACACCTTC. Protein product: CASSYTWDRVYGYTF.